Below, 21 T cell receptor beta chains from the same sample are listed, as sequenced in a study of T cells in localized non-small cell lung cancer. Produced via immunoSEQ multiplex PCR; TCRdb's table is partial and in-frame only. The sample has 60,000 to 65,000 clones; almost 90% are singletons. The sequencing here drew on peripheral blood, taken before any cancer treatment. These receptors were collected from a woman aged 35 to 70 with stage I lung adenocarcinoma.

The chain joins TRBV18 to TRBJ2-3; D is ambiguous. This CDR3 contains 14 residues. Trimming took off 6 bases at V and 1 base at J, with 11 bases between the two ends. Germline CDR1 and CDR2: KGHSH and LQKENI. DNA of the CDR3: TGTGCCAGCTCCCCAGGTATGGGCACAGATACGCAGTATTTT. It encodes CASSPGMGTDTQYF.

The rearrangement links TRBV20-1 to TRBJ2-5; D uncertain. The CDR3 loop spans 11 amino acids. The germline V gene has CDR1 DFQATT and CDR2 SNEGSKA (reference sequence). The CDR3, as DNA: TGCAGCCCACACCACCAAGAGACCCAGTACTTC. Encoded protein: CSPHHQETQYF.

The rearrangement uses TRBV28 and TRBJ2-7; D is ambiguous. CDR1 MDHEN and CDR2 SYDVKM come from the germline V gene. Trimming left V 6 bases short and J 0 bases short, with 15 bases between. The length of the CDR3 is 15 residues. This chain's CDR3 is CASSRLWLHSYEQYF. The CDR3, as DNA: TGTGCCAGCAGCCGTCTTTGGTTGCACTCCTACGAGCAGTACTTC.

The rearrangement uses TRBV6-6 and TRBJ2-2, with D hard to call. The CDR3 runs to 13 residues. The germline V gene has CDR1 MNHNY and CDR2 SVGAGI (reference sequence). Trimming shortened V by 2 bases and J by 7 bases, and 8 bases separated the two germline ends. The CDR3 sequence is CASSYESVGELFF. The CDR3 coding sequence is TGTGCCAGCAGTTACGAATCAGTCGGGGAGCTGTTTTTT.

The sample holds one count of this clone. The V gene is TRBV5-1, the J gene TRBJ2-5; 10 bases match TRBD1. The germline V gene has CDR1 SGHRS and CDR2 YFSETQ. The length of the CDR3 is 16 residues. The J segment lost 5 bases and the V segment lost 7 bases, leaving 14 bases of the junction unmatched. The CDR3 nucleotides read TGCGCCAGCTACAACCTCCGGGACAGGGGACAGGAGACCCAGTACTTC. This sequence encodes CASYNLRDRGQETQYF.

In the case of this clone: An end of the junction differs from the germline gene, which may be a read error. The chain couples TRBV4-1 to TRBJ1-5; no clear D gene. The germline V gene encodes CDR1 MGHRA and CDR2 YSYEKL. The CDR3 runs to 16 residues. The CDR3 protein is CASSQDWNKSIQPQHF. For the CDR3, the DNA is TGCGCCAGCAGCCAAGATTGGAATAAAAGCATTCAGCCCCAGCATTTT.

This clone has a single count. CDR3 region: CASSSGVASTDTQYF. In DNA form, the CDR3 reads TGTGCCAGCTCATCAGGAGTCGCTAGCACAGATACGCAGTATTTT. V gene TRBV19 combines with J gene TRBJ2-3; unclear D gene. The CDR3 runs 15 residues. Trimming removed 9 bases at V and 0 bases at J, with 16 bases between. The V gene's germline CDR1 is LNHDA and CDR2 SQIVND (reference sequence).

The rearrangement joins TRBV6-5 to TRBJ2-5; D might be TRBD2 (6 bases). V lost 0 bases and J 2 bases, leaving 10 bases between the germline ends. The length of the CDR3 is 15 residues. Per germline, CDR1 MNHEY and CDR2 SVGAGI. The CDR3 is CASSYSVSGQETQYF. DNA of the CDR3: TGTGCCAGCAGTTACTCGGTCAGCGGGCAAGAGACCCAGTACTTC.

The V gene is TRBV4-2, the J gene TRBJ1-6; D gene uncertain. Germline CDR1 reads LGHNA; CDR2 reads YNFKEQ. Trimming left V 2 bases short and J 0 bases short, with 11 bases between. The CDR3 sequence is 17 residues long. The CDR3 loop reads CASSQTTQFSYNSPLHF. The CDR3 DNA reads as TGTGCCAGCAGCCAAACTACGCAGTTCTCCTATAATTCACCCCTCCACTTT.

The chain couples TRBV5-1 to TRBJ2-7; 10 nucleotides line up with TRBD1. V lost 3 bases, J lost 5 bases, and 8 bases stayed unmatched. Per germline, CDR1 SGHRS and CDR2 YFSETQ. The CDR3 is made up of 15 amino acids. CDR3 region: CASSSRTGGFHEQYF. The DNA for the CDR3 is TGCGCCAGCAGCTCCCGGACAGGGGGTTTTCACGAGCAGTACTTC.

This chain links TRBV19 with TRBJ1-5; 9 nucleotides match TRBD1. Germline V lookup: CDR1 LNHDA, CDR2 SQIVND (reference sequence). The CDR3 runs to 14 residues. J lost 4 bases, V lost 5 bases, and 3 bases had no gene match. The CDR3 sequence is CASSYGTGNQPQHF. The DNA for the CDR3 is TGTGCCAGTAGTTACGGGACAGGGAATCAGCCCCAGCATTTT.

The chain combines TRBV5-1 with TRBJ1-4; D not certain. The germline V gene has CDR1 SGHRS and CDR2 YFSETQ. This CDR3 is 13 amino acids long. Trimming cost V 0 bases and J 8 bases, with 8 bases left between them. The CDR3 spells CASSLGGWEKLFF. Here the CDR3 DNA reads TGCGCCAGCAGCTTGGGAGGTTGGGAAAAACTGTTTTTT.

This chain connects TRBV6-1 to TRBJ2-7; tentatively, D is TRBD1 (6 bases). CDR1 is MNHNS, CDR2 SASEGT, per germline. Trimming took 6 bases from V and 6 from J, leaving 15 bases between them. This CDR3 is 13 amino acids long. This chain's CDR3 is CASRGQTGPEQYF. CDR3 DNA: TGTGCCAGCAGGGGCCAGACAGGTCCCGAGCAGTACTTC.

This clone has a single count. This chain connects TRBV2 to TRBJ2-3; D uncertain. The V end lost 6 bases, the J end lost 0 bases, and 4 bases lay between the germline ends. This CDR3 spans 12 amino acids. Germline V gene data show CDR1 as SNHLY and CDR2 as FYNNEI. The CDR3 nucleotides read TGTGCCAGCAGGATCAGCACAGATACGCAGTATTTT. Protein sequence: CASRISTDTQYF.

The rearrangement uses TRBV7-2 and TRBJ2-7, with 9 bases fitting TRBD1. The CDR3 extends over 14 amino acids. The V gene's germline CDR1 is SGHTA and CDR2 FQGNSA. The trim removed 4 bases at V and 4 bases at J, leaving 5 bases unmatched. The CDR3 coding sequence is TGTGCCAGCAGCTCCGGGACAGGGTTATACGAGCAGTACTTC. This codes for CASSSGTGLYEQYF.

The chain uses TRBV27 and TRBJ1-1; maybe TRBD1 (5 bases). Trimming pared 4 bases from V and 4 bases from J, leaving 13 bases between. Germline V gives CDR1 MNHEY, CDR2 SMNVEV (reference sequence). The CDR3 totals 14 residues. CDR3 protein: CASSWRGESTEAFF. The CDR3 DNA is TGTGCCAGCAGTTGGAGGGGAGAAAGCACTGAAGCTTTCTTT.

This sequence joins TRBV27 and TRBJ1-1; D gene ambiguous. V lost 8 bases, J lost 1 base, and 11 bases lay in between. Looked up from germline, CDR1 is MNHEY and CDR2 is SMNVEV (reference sequence). The CDR3 covers 13 residues. The CDR3 coding sequence is TGTGCCAGCTGTAGGAAAGAGAACACTGAAGCTTTCTTT. As protein: CASCRKENTEAFF.

The chain joins TRBV7-9 to TRBJ1-4; no definite D call. Germline loops: CDR1 SEHNR, CDR2 FQNEAQ (reference sequence). V lost 3 bases and J 7 bases, leaving 9 bases between the germline ends. The CDR3 runs 13 residues. The CDR3 coding sequence is TGTGCCAGCAGCTTGAGGGAGATTGAAAAACTGTTTTTT. Translated, it gives CASSLREIEKLFF.

V usage is TRBV30 and J usage is TRBJ1-3; D not certain. The ends were cut back, 5 bases at V and 2 bases at J, with 7 bases in the middle. The CDR3 spans 12 residues. CDR1 is GTSNPN, CDR2 SVGIG, per germline (reference sequence). The CDR3 DNA reads as TGTGCCTGGTGGGGTGCTGGAAACACCATATATTTT. As protein: CAWWGAGNTIYF.

The chain carries TRBV6-6 and TRBJ1-5; TRBD1 matches 7 bases. CDR1 MNHNY and CDR2 SVGAGI come from the germline V gene (reference sequence). Trimming at V came to 6 bases and at J to 4 bases, leaving 12 bases not matched to a gene. The CDR3 has 16 residues. The CDR3 here is CASSPTTGRDNQPQHF. The DNA of the CDR3 is TGTGCCAGCAGCCCCACGACAGGGAGGGATAATCAGCCCCAGCATTTT.

This chain links TRBV6-5 with TRBJ2-1; 15 bases align to TRBD2. The CDR3 spans 15 residues. Germline V gene sequence: CDR1 MNHEY, CDR2 SVGAGI. The J segment lost 7 bases and the V segment lost 5 bases, leaving 3 bases of the junction unmatched. The CDR3 DNA follows: TGTGCCAGCAGTCAAGGGACTAGCGGGAGGAATGAGCAGTTCTTC. Amino acids: CASSQGTSGRNEQFF.